This note documents a single T cell receptor (beta chain) sequence. What it binds is unknown. The second PCR ran about 6 to 12 cycles with a sample-barcoded 5' primer and J-beta primers. Tagging of each cDNA molecule was performed by a template-switch adaptor with 12 random nucleotides. TCRdb redid the calling of the 5' RACE reads with MiXCR, one entry per CDR3 protein. The sample contains hundreds of thousands of distinct CDR3 sequences, roughly 21% of which appear only once. The data are from a study of blood T cells in healthy people across ages. Study-level results: Estimated diversity, derived from one million T cells, was regarded as an underestimate.

CDR1 is DFQATT and CDR2 is SNEGSKA in the germline V gene (reference sequence). J gave up 4 bases and V 0 bases, and 8 bases lay outside the gene matches. The CDR3 covers 17 residues. The donors, all healthy, were Caucasians living in Russia, aged roughly 6 to 95. The specimen was blood. This sequence was found in a man aged 70 or older in good health. The gene calls are TRBV20-1 and TRBJ2-3; 12 bases map to TRBD2. The chain's CDR3 is CSARDLAGGRGPDTQYF. CDR3 in DNA: TGCAGTGCTAGAGACCTAGCGGGAGGGCGAGGACCAGATACGCAGTATTTT.